A single sample is the source of the 29 T cell receptor beta chains below, sequenced in a study of CD8 T cells in Susac syndrome. An input of about 0.5 to 1 ug of RNA was subjected to reverse transcription using random hexamers. TCRdb re-analysed the immunoSEQ multiplex PCR reads in MiXCR, keeping a single row per CDR3 protein. This table holds some 450,000 distinct CDR3 sequences, approximately 85% found once. Sequencing used CD8+ T cells from PBMCs. These receptors were collected from a human donor with multiple sclerosis.

The chain uses TRBV29-1 and TRBJ2-7, with TRBD2 matching over 11 bases. V lost 4 bases, J lost 4 bases, and 12 bases stayed unmatched. Looked up from germline, CDR1 is SQVTM and CDR2 is ANQGSEA. This CDR3 is 16 amino acids long. This CDR3 is CSVAPASGRPLYEQYF. The CDR3 DNA is TGCAGCGTTGCCCCCGCTAGCGGGAGGCCGTTGTACGAGCAGTACTTC.

The chain has TRBV10-3 and TRBJ2-5; 7 bases fit TRBD2. The germline V gene encodes CDR1 ENHRY and CDR2 SYGVKD. V lost 6 bases to trimming and J lost 2 bases; unmatched junction nucleotides: 9. This CDR3 is 15 amino acids long. Here the CDR3 DNA reads TGTGCCATCAGCTCCGGGACTACACTTCAAGAGACCCAGTACTTC. Its protein is CAISSGTTLQETQYF.

This clonotype was observed a handful of times. This chain connects TRBV7-9 to TRBJ2-7; the D call may be TRBD1 or TRBD2 (5 bases each). Germline V lookup: CDR1 SEHNR, CDR2 FQNEAQ (reference sequence). The CDR3 loop spans 12 amino acids. V gave up 1 base and J gave up 7 bases, with 8 bases separating them. The CDR3 is CASSLVGVEQYF. The DNA for the CDR3 is TGTGCCAGCAGCTTAGTGGGGGTTGAGCAGTACTTC.

This chain uses TRBV10-1 with TRBJ2-7, with no clear D. V was shortened by 0 bases and J by 6 bases, with 18 bases between the two germline ends. This CDR3 contains 16 residues. Germline lookup yields CDR1 WNHNN and CDR2 SYGVQD (reference sequence). CDR3 in amino acids: CASSESPLVASPEQYF. CDR3 nucleotide sequence: TGCGCCAGCAGTGAGTCCCCCTTGGTGGCGTCGCCCGAGCAGTACTTC.

The rearrangement uses TRBV12-3 or TRBV12-4 and TRBJ1-6; D gene uncertain. The CDR3 covers 13 residues. Trimming left V 3 bases short and J 7 bases short, with 7 bases between. In nucleotides, the CDR3 is TGTGCCAGCAGTTTTACGGGGAATTCACCCCTCCACTTT. It specifies CASSFTGNSPLHF.

There are a few counts of this clonotype. This sequence joins TRBV11-2 and TRBJ2-7; perhaps TRBD1 as D (5 bases). V was clipped by 2 bases and J by 3 bases, with 8 bases between them. The CDR3 contains 13 residues. Germline V gene data show CDR1 as SGHAT and CDR2 as FQNNGV. The CDR3 region is CASSLQGNYEQYF. Here the CDR3 DNA reads TGTGCCAGCAGCTTACAGGGAAACTACGAGCAGTACTTC.

J is TRBJ1-1 and V is TRBV12-3 or TRBV12-4; a possible D gene is TRBD1 (5 bases). V was cut by 6 bases and J by 1 base, with 15 bases left in between. This CDR3 is 15 amino acids long. The CDR3 sequence: CASSLLGRANTEAFF. The CDR3 nucleotides are TGTGCCAGCAGCCTTCTGGGACGGGCGAACACTGAAGCTTTCTTT.

The chain carries TRBV6-5 and TRBJ2-1; no reliable D call. This CDR3 has 17 residues. Germline loops: CDR1 MNHEY, CDR2 SVGAGI. The V gene lost 2 bases and the J gene lost 0 bases, with 14 bases spanning the gap. CDR3 sequence reads: CASSYGVGVNSYNEQFF. The CDR3 region has the DNA TGTGCCAGCAGTTACGGGGTTGGGGTGAACTCCTACAATGAGCAGTTCTTC.

This chain joins TRBV7-2 and TRBJ1-4, with D maybe TRBD1 (5 bases). The V gene's germline CDR1 is SGHTA and CDR2 FQGNSA. The CDR3 runs to 13 residues. Trimming shortened V by 4 bases and J by 6 bases, and 9 bases separated the two germline ends. The CDR3 sequence: CASSWGGHEKLFF. As DNA, the CDR3 is TGTGCCAGCAGCTGGGGCGGCCATGAAAAACTGTTTTTT.

The chain is built from TRBV7-6 and TRBJ2-1; 7 nucleotides match TRBD1. Germline CDR1 reads SGHVS; CDR2 reads FNYEAQ. V gave up 1 base and J gave up 10 bases; unmatched junction bases: 7. The CDR3 spans 14 residues. The CDR3 coding sequence is TGTGCCAGCAGCTTAGATCCAGGGGGTAGAGAGCAGTTCTTC. Its translation is CASSLDPGGREQFF.

The chain carries TRBV6-1 and TRBJ1-2, with D unclear. The CDR3 length is 12 residues. Germline CDR1 and CDR2: MNHNS and SASEGT. Trimming took 7 bases from V and 2 from J, leaving 8 bases between them. The CDR3 reads CASIGENYGYTF. Here the CDR3 DNA reads TGTGCCAGCATCGGAGAAAACTATGGCTACACCTTC.

The V and J genes are TRBV4-1 and TRBJ1-1, with a tentative D call TRBD1 (5 bases). CDR3 size: 14 residues. V dropped 4 bases and J dropped 7 bases, with 16 bases sitting between them. Germline assignment: CDR1 MGHRA and CDR2 YSYEKL. CDR3 nucleotide sequence: TGCGCCAGCAGCCGCGTGGGGGGGGTTGGTGAAGCTTTCTTT. This codes for CASSRVGGVGEAFF.

This clonotype was observed a single time. The rearrangement links TRBV27 to TRBJ2-3; 7 bases agree with TRBD1. CDR1 MNHEY and CDR2 SMNVEV come from the germline V gene (reference sequence). V lost 3 bases, J lost 8 bases, and 8 bases stayed unmatched. The CDR3 sequence is 14 residues long. The CDR3 loop reads CASSFGQAGGTQYF. For the CDR3, the DNA is TGTGCCAGCAGTTTCGGACAGGCCGGAGGTACGCAGTATTTT.

The J gene is TRBJ2-7, the V gene TRBV11-2; tentative D call: TRBD1 (5 bases). The CDR3 length is 14 residues. V was clipped by 10 bases and J by 0 bases, with 16 bases between them. Germline V gene sequence: CDR1 SGHAT, CDR2 FQNNGV. CDR3 bases: TGTGCCACAAGTTTACCGGACAACTCCTACGAGCAGTACTTC. It specifies CATSLPDNSYEQYF. Complete variable domain (other parts from reference TRBV11-2 and TRBJ2-7): EAGVAQSPRYKIIEKRQSVAFWCNPISGHATLYWYQQILGQGPKLLIQFQNNGVVDDSQLPKDRFSAERLKGVDSTLKIQPAKLEDSAVYLCATSLPDNSYEQYFGPGTRLTVT.

This clonotype was found once. This chain uses TRBV27 with TRBJ2-7; perhaps TRBD2 as D (5 bases). Looked up from germline, CDR1 is MNHEY and CDR2 is SMNVEV (reference sequence). The CDR3 has 12 amino acids. Between the trimmed V and J ends, which lost 7 bases and 5 bases, there was a span of 12 bases. The CDR3 is CASTSSWHEQYF. The CDR3 DNA reads as TGTGCCAGCACCTCTAGCTGGCACGAGCAGTACTTC.

The V call is TRBV12-5, the J call TRBJ2-7; 7 nucleotides line up with TRBD1. The CDR3 totals 15 residues. J was trimmed by 3 bases and V by 4 bases; bases with no gene match: 9. Germline V CDR1 and CDR2: LGHNT, FRNRAP. The CDR3 loop is CASGSYRDSLYEQYF. DNA for the CDR3: TGTGCTAGTGGTTCTTACCGGGACAGTCTCTACGAGCAGTACTTC.

A note on this clonotype: The junction departs from germline at one end; a sequencing error may be responsible. The chain links TRBV5-1 to TRBJ2-1; tentative D call: TRBD2 (6 bases). Germline V gives CDR1 SGHRS, CDR2 YFSETQ. The CDR3 consists of 15 residues. CDR3 sequence: CASSLGGGTYNEQFF. CDR3 bases: TGTGCCAGCAGCCTCGGTGGAGGGACCTACAATGAGCAGTTCTTC.

This rearrangement joins TRBV7-9 to TRBJ2-7, with D uncertain. Germline V gives CDR1 SEHNR, CDR2 FQNEAQ (reference sequence). The length of the CDR3 is 13 residues. V was trimmed by 0 bases and J by 3 bases, leaving 6 bases between them. For the CDR3, the DNA is TGTGCCAGCAGCTTAGCACAGAACTACGAGCAGTACTTC. It is translated as CASSLAQNYEQYF.

This clonotype turned up a few times. The chain carries TRBV7-6 and TRBJ1-1, with TRBD1 as a possible D gene (5 bases). The CDR3 has 14 residues. CDR1 SGHVS and CDR2 FNYEAQ come from the germline V gene. Deletions cut 6 bases from V and 3 bases from J, with 14 bases between. The CDR3 DNA sequence: TGTGCCAGCAGAAAAGGGACTCGGGACACTGAAGCTTTCTTT. It is translated as CASRKGTRDTEAFF.

V gene TRBV13 combines with J gene TRBJ2-1; D is uncertain. The V end lost 5 bases, the J end lost 2 bases, and 13 bases lay between the germline ends. CDR3 length equals 15 residues. Germline CDR1 reads PRHDT; CDR2 reads FYEKMQ (reference sequence). The CDR3 region has the DNA TGTGCCAGCAGCCCCCCGCTAGAACCCTACAATGAGCAGTTCTTC. Its protein is CASSPPLEPYNEQFF.

This chain joins TRBV5-1 and TRBJ1-1; D may be TRBD1 (5 bases). The V and J ends lost 8 bases and 0 bases respectively, with 17 bases between them. CDR3 length: 15 amino acids. Per germline, CDR1 SGHRS and CDR2 YFSETQ. The CDR3 here is CASYDGTGMNTEAFF. In nucleotides, the CDR3 is TGCGCCAGTTATGACGGGACGGGAATGAACACTGAAGCTTTCTTT.

The V gene is TRBV5-1, the J gene TRBJ1-2, with D unresolved. Trimming cost V 3 bases and J 2 bases, with 14 bases left between them. CDR1 and CDR2 (germline): SGHRS, YFSETQ. This CDR3 contains 15 residues. CDR3 in DNA: TGCGCCAGCAGCTCTTCCCGGACGGGGAACTATGGCTACACCTTC. Encoded protein: CASSSSRTGNYGYTF.

This chain uses TRBV3-1 with TRBJ2-4; 14 positions match TRBD2. CDR3 length: 16 residues. V trimming: 5 bases; J trimming: 5 bases; junction bases outside the gene matches: 5. CDR1 is LGHDT, CDR2 YNNKEL, per germline (reference sequence). CDR3 amino acids: CASSLGTSGRENIQYF. The CDR3 nucleotides are TGTGCCAGCAGCTTGGGGACTAGCGGGAGAGAAAACATTCAGTACTTC.

This sequence joins TRBV27 and TRBJ2-7; 13 bases match TRBD2. Per the germline V gene, CDR1 is MNHEY and CDR2 is SMNVEV (reference sequence). This CDR3 is built from 17 residues. V shed 2 bases, J shed 4 bases, and the junction held 8 bases outside the gene matches. This CDR3 reads CASSLGAGLAGVYEQYF. In DNA, the CDR3 is TGTGCCAGCAGTTTAGGCGCCGGACTAGCGGGAGTATACGAGCAGTACTTC.

The J gene is TRBJ2-7, the V gene TRBV20-1; tentatively, D is TRBD1 or TRBD2 (5 bases each). The CDR3 length is 17 residues. The germline V gene has CDR1 DFQATT and CDR2 SNEGSKA (reference sequence). V lost 5 bases, J lost 0 bases, and 23 bases lay in between. The CDR3 spells CSAPYFGAATFSYEQYF. CDR3 sequence (DNA): TGCAGTGCTCCGTATTTCGGGGCGGCGACGTTCTCCTACGAGCAGTACTTC.

Here the CDR3 reads CSVSLNTEAFF. The CDR3 nucleotides read TGCAGCGTATCCTTGAACACTGAAGCTTTCTTT. The chain links TRBV29-1 to TRBJ1-1; D unresolved. This CDR3 has 11 residues. Germline lookup yields CDR1 SQVTM and CDR2 ANQGSEA. Trimming removed 6 bases at V and 0 bases at J, with 5 bases between.

The V gene is TRBV19, the J gene TRBJ1-5, with a tentative D call TRBD1 (5 bases). Germline CDR1 and CDR2: LNHDA and SQIVND (reference sequence). This CDR3 region has 16 residues. Trimming cost V 5 bases and J 3 bases, with 17 bases left between them. For the CDR3, the DNA is TGTGCCAGTAGTGATGCAGGGTCGGCCTACAATCAGCCCCAGCATTTT. It specifies CASSDAGSAYNQPQHF.

The chain employs TRBV4-1 and TRBJ2-3, with 9 bases matching TRBD2. Germline V CDR1 and CDR2: MGHRA, YSYEKL. This CDR3 region has 17 residues. J gave up 0 bases and V 0 bases, and 4 bases lay outside the gene matches. The CDR3 DNA is TGCGCCAGCAGCCAAGAGGGCGCGGGGGGGAGCACAGATACGCAGTATTTT. Its translation is CASSQEGAGGSTDTQYF.

V usage is TRBV11-2 and J usage is TRBJ1-1; D is uncertain. V was cut by 1 base and J by 0 bases, with 12 bases left in between. The germline gives CDR1 SGHAT, CDR2 FQNNGV. This CDR3 comprises 16 residues. The CDR3 sequence is CASSLVRLPMNTEAFF. CDR3 bases: TGTGCCAGCAGCTTAGTCCGGTTACCGATGAACACTGAAGCTTTCTTT. The whole variable domain, filled in from reference TRBV11-2 and TRBJ1-1, reads EAGVAQSPRYKIIEKRQSVAFWCNPISGHATLYWYQQILGQGPKLLIQFQNNGVVDDSQLPKDRFSAERLKGVDSTLKIQPAKLEDSAVYLCASSLVRLPMNTEAFFGQGTRLTVV.